Listed below are T cell receptor beta chains from one sample, sequenced in a study of shared clonotypes between healthy human individuals. TCRdb's table, derived via immunoSEQ multiplex PCR, lists solely in-frame clones and lacks some. The table records roughly 500,000 clones, approximately 80% of them present only once. The sample consisted of PBMCs. Receptor source: a woman between 40 and 55 years old in good health. Some clones in this sample may be carry-over from other donors' samples. Both conserved end residues are part of each CDR3. Each record gives: clone size, J gene, D gene, V gene, CDR3 protein, CDR3 DNA. A D gene is named only where the DNA matches it firmly. Rows may omit the clone size; those that give it use once, few, many or a size class.

>once|TRBJ1-5|-|TRBV10-1
CANRTVHQPQHF
TGCGCCAACAGGACAGTTCATCAGCCCCAGCATTTT
>few|TRBJ2-2|TRBD2|TRBV5-1
CASSTGLANTGELFF
TGCGCCAGCAGCACGGGACTAGCGAACACCGGGGAGCTGTTTTTT
>-|TRBJ2-1|TRBD2|TRBV19
CASTFGGSSYNEQFF
TGTGCCAGTACCTTTGGCGGGAGCTCCTACAATGAGCAGTTCTTC
>-|TRBJ2-7|-|TRBV18
CASSLSGGGAGEQYF
TGTGCCAGCTCCCTTAGCGGAGGGGGGGCCGGCGAGCAGTACTTC
>-|TRBJ2-3|TRBD2|TRBV4-1
CASSQDLAGGADTQYF
TGCGCCAGCAGCCAAGATCTGGCGGGAGGGGCAGATACGCAGTATTTT
>-|TRBJ1-1|-|TRBV28
CASSLVTPRSTEAFF
TGTGCCAGCAGTTTGGTCACCCCCCGGAGCACTGAAGCTTTCTTT
>once|TRBJ2-5|-|TRBV5-1
CASSLGGYQETQYF
TGCGCCAGCAGCTTGGGGGGGTACCAAGAGACCCAGTACTTC
>-|TRBJ2-7|TRBD2|TRBV7-8
CASSPWTSGTYEQYF
TGTGCCAGCAGCCCGTGGACTAGCGGAACCTACGAGCAGTACTTC
>-|TRBJ2-5|TRBD2|TRBV19
CASSPSGETQYF
TGTGCCAGTAGTCCTAGCGGAGAGACCCAGTACTTC
>-|TRBJ2-6|-|TRBV5-8
CASSQGQAGANVLTF
TGTGCCAGCAGCCAGGGACAAGCTGGGGCCAACGTCCTGACTTTC
>few|TRBJ2-7|-|TRBV7-6
CASSLAGDPRYEQYF
TGTGCCAGCAGCTTAGCGGGGGACCCCAGATACGAGCAGTACTTC
>-|TRBJ1-2|TRBD1|TRBV28
CASSSPGRGPGYGYTF
TGTGCCAGCAGTTCTCCCGGCAGGGGGCCGGGCTATGGCTACACCTTC
>-|TRBJ2-1|TRBD2|TRBV15
CATSRAGGGEQFF
TGTGCCACCAGCAGAGCGGGAGGCGGTGAGCAGTTCTTC
>-|TRBJ1-3|TRBD1|TRBV15
CATGQGSGNTIYF
TGTGCCACCGGACAGGGCTCTGGAAACACCATATATTTT
>-|TRBJ2-7|-|TRBV20-1
CSARVGTEQYF
TGCAGTGCTAGGGTGGGAACCGAGCAGTACTTC
>-|TRBJ2-1|-|TRBV9
CASSVGGDGSYNEQFF
TGTGCCAGCAGCGTAGGTGGTGATGGGTCCTACAATGAGCAGTTCTTC
>few|TRBJ1-5|-|TRBV6-4
CASSDRRSGINQPQHF
TGTGCCAGCAGTGACAGAAGGTCCGGGATCAATCAGCCCCAGCATTTT
>-|TRBJ1-2|-|TRBV6-5
CASSPDRGLNYGYTF
TGTGCCAGCAGCCCTGACCGAGGTCTAAACTATGGCTACACCTTC
>-|TRBJ1-4|TRBD1|TRBV4-3
CASSQDLSTAGGNEKLFF
TGCGCCAGCAGCCAAGATCTTTCAACGGCAGGGGGCAATGAAAAACTGTTTTTT
>-|TRBJ2-7|-|TRBV4-1
CASSQDVPAGQYF
TGCGCCAGCAGCCAAGATGTGCCAGCGGGGCAGTACTTC
>-|TRBJ1-6|-|TRBV7-3
CASSLEGSDSPLHF
TGTGCCAGCAGCTTAGAGGGATCGGATTCACCCCTCCACTTT
>once|TRBJ2-1|TRBD2|TRBV28
CASSFAGAGDEQFF
TGTGCCAGCAGTTTTGCGGGAGCGGGTGATGAGCAGTTCTTC
>-|TRBJ2-6|-|TRBV29-1
CSVVDPAPHSGANVLTF
TGCAGCGTTGTCGACCCAGCTCCGCACTCTGGGGCCAACGTCCTGACTTTC
>-|TRBJ2-5|-|TRBV28
CASSKQGRSETQYF
TGTGCCAGCAGTAAACAAGGGCGTTCCGAGACCCAGTACTTC
>-|TRBJ1-5|TRBD1|TRBV27
CASALDRGDQPQHF
TGTGCCAGCGCGCTCGACAGGGGAGATCAGCCCCAGCATTTT
>-|TRBJ1-4|-|TRBV5-1
CASSLGPSHRAGEKLFF
TGCGCCAGCAGCCTGGGCCCCTCTCACAGGGCAGGGGAAAAACTGTTTTTT
>-|TRBJ1-2|TRBD1|TRBV27
CASSLEATGAYGYTF
TGTGCCAGCAGTTTAGAGGCAACAGGGGCTTATGGCTACACCTTC
>-|TRBJ1-1|-|TRBV29-1
CSAGDWRNTEAFF
TGCAGCGCTGGGGACTGGCGGAACACTGAAGCTTTCTTT
>-|TRBJ1-5|-|TRBV19
CASSRDGNQPQHF
TGTGCCAGTAGCAGGGACGGGAATCAGCCCCAGCATTTT
>few|TRBJ2-2|-|TRBV10-1
CASSDPTGELFF
TGCGCCAGCAGTGACCCCACCGGGGAGCTGTTTTTT
>-|TRBJ2-3|-|TRBV10-1
CASSAAGSTDTQYF
TGCGCCAGCAGTGCGGCCGGGAGCACAGATACGCAGTATTTT
>-|TRBJ2-2|TRBD2|TRBV27
CASRRAGEGTGELFF
TGTGCCAGCAGAAGAGCGGGAGAAGGCACCGGGGAGCTGTTTTTT
>-|TRBJ2-3|-|TRBV28
CASRLGGTDTQYF
TGTGCCAGCAGACTAGGGGGCACAGATACGCAGTATTTT
>-|TRBJ1-2|TRBD1|TRBV7-2
CASSLDRVVSYTF
TGTGCCAGCAGCCTCGACAGGGTGGTGTCCTACACCTTC
>-|TRBJ1-2|-|TRBV11-2
CASSLDRGNYGYTF
TGTGCCAGCAGCTTAGATCGGGGAAACTATGGCTACACCTTC
>many|TRBJ2-7|TRBD2|TRBV30
CACRQDRLAGVLQTYEQYF
TGTGCCTGCCGGCAGGATCGACTAGCGGGAGTTCTACAAACCTACGAGCAGTACTTC
>-|TRBJ2-7|TRBD2|TRBV9
CASSVAVSGASGSSEQYF
TGTGCCAGCAGCGTAGCAGTTTCCGGGGCTAGCGGGAGCTCCGAGCAGTACTTC
>-|TRBJ2-7|-|TRBV5-8
CASSRGKTTYEQYF
TGTGCCAGCAGTAGGGGAAAGACCACCTACGAGCAGTACTTC
>-|TRBJ2-5|TRBD1|TRBV7-2
CASSLVTGAMETQYF
TGTGCCAGCAGCTTAGTGACAGGGGCTATGGAGACCCAGTACTTC
>-|TRBJ2-2|-|TRBV6-4
CASRRGAFTGELFF
TGTGCCTCCCGTCGGGGGGCATTTACCGGGGAGCTGTTTTTT
>-|TRBJ1-5|-|TRBV11-1
CASSFSSNQPQHF
TGTGCCAGCAGCTTCAGTAGCAATCAGCCCCAGCATTTT
>-|TRBJ2-1|TRBD1|TRBV19
CASSEDRENEQFF
TGTGCCAGTAGTGAGGACAGGGAGAATGAGCAGTTCTTC
>once|TRBJ2-7|-|TRBV10-3
CAISQAYYEQYF
TGTGCCATCAGTCAAGCATACTACGAGCAGTACTTC
>-|TRBJ2-3|TRBD2|TRBV9
CASSVGPAGVGPDTQYF
TGTGCCAGCAGCGTAGGGCCAGCGGGAGTAGGCCCAGATACGCAGTATTTT
>-|TRBJ2-6|-|TRBV7-2
CASSSYRVTAGANVLTF
TGTGCCAGCAGCTCTTATAGGGTTACGGCTGGGGCCAACGTCCTGACTTTC
>-|TRBJ2-1|TRBD2|TRBV7-9
CASSLPYRLAGGRNEQFF
TGTGCCAGCAGCTTACCCTATAGACTAGCGGGAGGACGGAATGAGCAGTTCTTC
>-|TRBJ2-7|TRBD1|TRBV7-2
CASSLAVRTGGLGSYEQYF
TGTGCCAGCAGCTTAGCGGTGAGAACAGGGGGACTGGGGTCCTACGAGCAGTACTTC
>-|TRBJ2-7|-|TRBV10-3
CAIRPGGGTSYEQYF
TGTGCCATCAGGCCGGGGGGCGGGACCTCCTACGAGCAGTACTTC
>-|TRBJ2-7|TRBD2|TRBV2
CASRGTSSRTEQYF
TGTGCCAGCAGGGGGACTAGTTCGCGTACCGAGCAGTACTTC
>-|TRBJ2-3|-|TRBV2
CASHRRMGDTQYF
TGTGCCAGCCACAGACGGATGGGAGATACGCAGTATTTT
>-|TRBJ2-3|-|TRBV5-1
CASSLRRDTQYF
TGCGCCAGCAGCTTGAGGCGGGATACGCAGTATTTT